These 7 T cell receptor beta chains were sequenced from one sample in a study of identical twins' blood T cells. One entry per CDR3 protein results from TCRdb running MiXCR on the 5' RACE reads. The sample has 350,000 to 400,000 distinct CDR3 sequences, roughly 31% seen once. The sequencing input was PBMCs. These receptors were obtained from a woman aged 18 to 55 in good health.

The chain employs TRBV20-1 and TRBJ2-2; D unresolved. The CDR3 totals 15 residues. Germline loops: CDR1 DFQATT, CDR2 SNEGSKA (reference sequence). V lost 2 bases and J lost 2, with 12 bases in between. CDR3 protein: CSARSGFLNTGELFF. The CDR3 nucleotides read TGCAGTGCTAGATCCGGCTTTCTTAACACCGGGGAGCTGTTTTTT.

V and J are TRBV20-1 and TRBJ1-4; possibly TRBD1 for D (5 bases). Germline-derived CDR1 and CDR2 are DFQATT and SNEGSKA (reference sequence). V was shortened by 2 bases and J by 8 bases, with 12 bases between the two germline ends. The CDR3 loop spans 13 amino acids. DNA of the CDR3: TGCAGTGCTAGACAGGTAGCAGGGGAAAAACTGTTTTTT. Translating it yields CSARQVAGEKLFF.

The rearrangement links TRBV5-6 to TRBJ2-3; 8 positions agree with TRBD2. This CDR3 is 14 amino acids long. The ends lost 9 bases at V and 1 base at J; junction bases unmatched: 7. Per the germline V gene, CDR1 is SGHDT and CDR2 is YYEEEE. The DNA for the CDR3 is TGTGCCACCACTAGCGGCCCACGCACAGATACGCAGTATTTT. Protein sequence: CATTSGPRTDTQYF. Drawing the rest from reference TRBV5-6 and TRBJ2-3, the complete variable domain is DAGVTQSPTHLIKTRGQQVTLRCSPKSGHDTVSWYQQALGQGPQFIFQYYEEEERQRGNFPDRFSGHQFPNYSSELNVNALLLGDSALYLCATTSGPRTDTQYFGPGTRLTVL.

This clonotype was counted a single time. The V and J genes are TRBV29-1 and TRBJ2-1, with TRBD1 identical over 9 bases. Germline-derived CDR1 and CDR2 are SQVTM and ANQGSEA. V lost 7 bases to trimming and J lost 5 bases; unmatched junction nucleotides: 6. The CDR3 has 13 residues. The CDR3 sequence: CSATGQGHNEQFF. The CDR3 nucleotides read TGCAGCGCCACGGGACAGGGACACAATGAGCAGTTCTTC.

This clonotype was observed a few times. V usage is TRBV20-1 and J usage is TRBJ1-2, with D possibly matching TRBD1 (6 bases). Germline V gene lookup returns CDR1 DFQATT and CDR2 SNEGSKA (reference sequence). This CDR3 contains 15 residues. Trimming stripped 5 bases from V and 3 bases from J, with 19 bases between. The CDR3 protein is CSARDVTGRDYGYTF. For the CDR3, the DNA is TGCAGTGCTCGCGATGTCACAGGGAGGGACTATGGCTACACCTTC.

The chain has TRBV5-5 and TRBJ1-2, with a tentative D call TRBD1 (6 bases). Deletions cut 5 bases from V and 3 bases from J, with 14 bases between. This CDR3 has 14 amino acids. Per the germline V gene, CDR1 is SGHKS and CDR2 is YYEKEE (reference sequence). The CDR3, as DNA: TGTGCCAGCAGTTACCGGACAGACGACTATGGCTACACCTTC. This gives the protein CASSYRTDDYGYTF.

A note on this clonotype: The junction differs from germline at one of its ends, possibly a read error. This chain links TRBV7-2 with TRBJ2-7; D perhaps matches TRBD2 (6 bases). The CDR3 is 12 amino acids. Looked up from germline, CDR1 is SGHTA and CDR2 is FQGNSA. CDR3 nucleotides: TGTGCCAGCGGCTTAGCGGCCTACGAGCAGTACTTC. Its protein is CASGLAAYEQYF.